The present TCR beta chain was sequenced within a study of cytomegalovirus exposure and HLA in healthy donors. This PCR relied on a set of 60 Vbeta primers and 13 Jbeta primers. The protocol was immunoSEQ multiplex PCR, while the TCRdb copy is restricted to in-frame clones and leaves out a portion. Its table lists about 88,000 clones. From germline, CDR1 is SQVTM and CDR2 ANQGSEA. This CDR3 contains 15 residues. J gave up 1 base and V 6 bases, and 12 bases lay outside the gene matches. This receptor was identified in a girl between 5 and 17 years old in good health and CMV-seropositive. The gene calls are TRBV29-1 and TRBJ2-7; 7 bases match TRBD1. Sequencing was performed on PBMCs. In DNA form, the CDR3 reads TGCAGCGTCTCCGCTACCGGGACAGATTCCTACGAGCAGTACTTC. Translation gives CSVSATGTDSYEQYF.